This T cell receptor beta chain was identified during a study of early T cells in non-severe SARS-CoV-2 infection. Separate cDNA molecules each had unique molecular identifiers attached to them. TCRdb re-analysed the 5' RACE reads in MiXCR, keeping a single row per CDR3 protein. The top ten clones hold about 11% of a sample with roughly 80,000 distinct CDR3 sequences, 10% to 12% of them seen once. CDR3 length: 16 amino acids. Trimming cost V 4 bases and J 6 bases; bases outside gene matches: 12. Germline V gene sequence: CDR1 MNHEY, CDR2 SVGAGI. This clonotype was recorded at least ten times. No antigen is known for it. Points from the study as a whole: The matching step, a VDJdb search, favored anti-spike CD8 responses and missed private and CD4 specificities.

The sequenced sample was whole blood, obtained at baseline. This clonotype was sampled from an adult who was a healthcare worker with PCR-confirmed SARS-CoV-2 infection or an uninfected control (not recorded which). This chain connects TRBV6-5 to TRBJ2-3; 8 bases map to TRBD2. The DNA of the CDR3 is TGTGCCAGCAGTTTCTTGAGCGGGGGCTCGAGCGATACGCAGTATTTT. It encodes CASSFLSGGSSDTQYF.